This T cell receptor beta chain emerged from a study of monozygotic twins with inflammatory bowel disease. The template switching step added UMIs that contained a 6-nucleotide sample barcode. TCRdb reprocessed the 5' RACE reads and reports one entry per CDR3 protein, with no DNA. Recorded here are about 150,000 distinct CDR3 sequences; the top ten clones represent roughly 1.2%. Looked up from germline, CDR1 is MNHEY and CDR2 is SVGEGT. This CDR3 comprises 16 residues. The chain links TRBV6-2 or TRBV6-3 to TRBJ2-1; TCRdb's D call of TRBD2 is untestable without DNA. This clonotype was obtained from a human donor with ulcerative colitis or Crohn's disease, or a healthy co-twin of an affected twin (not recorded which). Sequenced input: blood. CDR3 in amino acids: CASSSPQTTPYNEQFF.